This record looks at one T cell receptor (beta chain) sequence and its context. Clones were read by immunoSEQ multiplex PCR, and TCRdb kept only the in-frame ones, dropping some. The data show approximately 60,000 clones, around 90% seen once. The data are from a study of cytomegalovirus exposure and HLA in healthy donors. Trimming removed 6 bases from V and 7 bases from J, with 9 bases in between. The CDR3 loop spans 11 amino acids. CDR1 is MNHNS and CDR2 is SASEGT in the germline V gene. The TCR comes from a man aged 18 to 29 in good health and CMV-seronegative. This rearrangement joins TRBV6-1 to TRBJ1-1; D is possibly TRBD1 (6 bases). The sample consisted of PBMCs. The CDR3 reads CASSHRVEAFF. CDR3 DNA sequence: TGTGCCAGCAGCCACAGGGTTGAAGCTTTCTTT.